The next 6 T cell receptor beta chains were all read from a single sample in a study of neurological immune-mediated disorders. Specified time point: longitudinal time-point 3. Each CDR3 protein is one row after TCRdb ran MiXCR on the 5' RACE reads. The sample lists some 80,000 distinct CDR3 sequences; 4.3% were seen once. The sample consisted of PBMCs. These receptors all stem from a woman aged 55 to 70 with multiple sclerosis.

This clonotype has a count of ten or more. The V and J genes are TRBV5-1 and TRBJ2-2; no firm D call. The CDR3 extends over 15 amino acids. CDR1 is SGHRS, CDR2 YFSETQ, per germline. V shed 0 bases and J shed 0 bases, with 6 bases lying between them. The CDR3 loop reads CASSLVPANTGELFF. DNA for the CDR3: TGCGCCAGCAGCTTGGTACCGGCGAACACCGGGGAGCTGTTTTTT.

Remarks on this clonotype: A much larger clonotype is one base distant, so this may be a read error. The CDR3 DNA sequence: TGTGCCAGCAGTCGTCCTCCACCTAATCAGTCCCAGCATTTT. This gives the protein CASSRPPPNQSQHF. This chain joins TRBV6-1 and TRBJ1-5; D is unresolved. Germline V gives CDR1 MNHNS, CDR2 SASEGT. There are 14 residues in the CDR3.

This clonotype was recorded at least ten times. Here the CDR3 DNA reads TGCAGTGCTGCCACCCGACGCATCTCCTACAATGAGCAGTTCTTC. Translated: CSAATRRISYNEQFF. V gene TRBV20-1 combines with J gene TRBJ2-1, with D hard to call. Germline CDR1 and CDR2: DFQATT and SNEGSKA (reference sequence). V lost 5 bases and J lost 0, with 14 bases in between. This CDR3 spans 15 amino acids.

As concerns this clonotype: This sequence may be a read error, since a much larger clone differs from it by one base. The rearrangement links TRBV20-1 to TRBJ2-5, with 10 bases lining up with TRBD2. V shed 5 bases, J shed 5 bases, and the junction held 11 bases outside the gene matches. Germline CDR1 reads DFQATT; CDR2 reads SNEGSKA (reference sequence). The CDR3 is made up of 15 amino acids. CDR3 residues: CSALDSGGTLETQYF. In DNA, the CDR3 is TGCAGTGCTCTAGATAGCGGGGGGACCTTGGAGACCCAGTACTTC.

The sample holds many counts of this clonotype. The chain uses TRBV5-1 and TRBJ2-7; 9 positions match TRBD1. CDR3 length: 16 residues. CDR1 SGHRS and CDR2 YFSETQ come from the germline V gene. The trim removed 4 bases at V and 0 bases at J, leaving 8 bases unmatched. The CDR3 sequence is CASSPTGGISSYEQYF. DNA for the CDR3: TGCGCCAGCAGCCCGACAGGGGGTATATCCTCCTACGAGCAGTACTTC.

There are many counts of this clonotype. The V call is TRBV12-3 or TRBV12-4, the J call TRBJ1-2, with 8 bases aligning to TRBD1. Losses at the gene ends were 6 bases for V and 3 bases for J; bases not matched to a gene: 3. This CDR3 is built from 13 residues. The CDR3 DNA sequence: TGTGCCAGCAGGGACAGGGTTTACTATGGCTACACCTTC. This sequence encodes CASRDRVYYGYTF.